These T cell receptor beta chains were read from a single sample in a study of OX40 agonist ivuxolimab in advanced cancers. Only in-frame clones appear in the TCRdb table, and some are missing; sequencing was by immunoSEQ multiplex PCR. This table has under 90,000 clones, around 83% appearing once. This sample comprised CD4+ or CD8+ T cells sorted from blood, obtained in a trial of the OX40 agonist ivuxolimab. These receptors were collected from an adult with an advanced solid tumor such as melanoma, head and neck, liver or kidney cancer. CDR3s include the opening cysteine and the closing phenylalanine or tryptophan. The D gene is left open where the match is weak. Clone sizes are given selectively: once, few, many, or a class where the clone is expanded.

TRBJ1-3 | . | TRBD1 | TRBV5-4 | CASSLWPTGEGNTIYF | TGTGCCAGCAGCTTGTGGCCCACAGGGGAAGGAAACACCATATATTTT
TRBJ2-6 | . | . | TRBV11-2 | CASSFSGANVLTF | TGTGCCAGCAGCTTTTCTGGGGCCAACGTCCTGACTTTC
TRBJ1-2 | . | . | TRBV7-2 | CASSLERKVGYTF | TGTGCCAGCAGCTTAGAAAGAAAGGTTGGCTACACCTTC
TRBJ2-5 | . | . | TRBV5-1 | CASSLLAETQYF | TGCGCCAGCAGCTTACTGGCAGAGACCCAGTACTTC
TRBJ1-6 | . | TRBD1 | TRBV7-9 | CASSLETGQGGSPLHF | TGTGCCAGCAGCTTAGAGACCGGACAGGGGGGATCACCCCTCCACTTT
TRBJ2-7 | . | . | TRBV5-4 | CASSHHFGVGNEQYF | TGTGCCAGTAGCCACCACTTCGGGGTCGGGAACGAGCAGTACTTC
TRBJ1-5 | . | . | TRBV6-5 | CASSLTDSNQPQHF | TGTGCCAGCAGTCTGACAGATAGCAATCAGCCCCAGCATTTT
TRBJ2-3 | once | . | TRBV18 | CASSPASSTDTQYF | TGTGCCAGCTCACCTGCCAGTAGCACAGATACGCAGTATTTT
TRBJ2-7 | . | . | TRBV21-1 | CASSSPVRDEQYF | TGTGCCAGCAGTAGTCCGGTGCGGGACGAGCAGTACTTC
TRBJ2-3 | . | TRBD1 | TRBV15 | CATSRTDRGTDTQYF | TGTGCCACCAGCAGGACGGACAGGGGCACAGATACGCAGTATTTT
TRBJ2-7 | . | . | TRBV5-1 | CASSLERQGYEQYF | TGCGCCAGCAGCTTGGAGCGTCAGGGATACGAGCAGTACTTC
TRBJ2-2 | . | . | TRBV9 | CASSVSETRGSGTGELFF | TGTGCCAGCAGCGTATCCGAAACCAGGGGCTCGGGCACCGGGGAGCTGTTTTTT
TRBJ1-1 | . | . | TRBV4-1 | CASSQGQNTEAFF | TGCGCCAGCAGCCAGGGGCAGAACACTGAAGCTTTCTTT
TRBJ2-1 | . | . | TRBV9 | CASSRGPYNEQFF | TGTGCCAGCAGCCGAGGCCCTTACAATGAGCAGTTCTTC
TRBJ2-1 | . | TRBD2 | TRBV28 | CASSLLGAGGSPSYNEQFF | TGTGCCAGCAGTTTATTAGGAGCGGGAGGGTCCCCTTCCTACAATGAGCAGTTCTTC
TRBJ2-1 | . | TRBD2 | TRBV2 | CASVREDEQFF | TGTGCCAGCGTCCGGGAGGATGAGCAGTTCTTC
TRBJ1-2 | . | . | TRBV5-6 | CASSPAGRDGYTF | TGTGCCAGCAGCCCGGCAGGACGAGATGGCTACACCTTC
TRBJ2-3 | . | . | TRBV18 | CASQEADTQYF | TGTGCCAGCCAAGAAGCAGATACGCAGTATTTT
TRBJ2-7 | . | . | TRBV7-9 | CASSPPPGVNQYEQYF | TGTGCCAGCAGCCCGCCCCCGGGGGTCAACCAATACGAGCAGTACTTC
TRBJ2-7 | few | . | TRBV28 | CATPWGTPYYEQYF | TGTGCCACCCCATGGGGGACTCCATACTACGAGCAGTACTTC
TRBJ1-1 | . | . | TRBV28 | CASSLRAPTTEAFF | TGTGCCAGCAGTCTAAGGGCGCCTACAACTGAAGCTTTCTTT
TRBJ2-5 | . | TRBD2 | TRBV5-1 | CASSPWTSGGPRFVGEETQYF | TGCGCCAGCAGTCCTTGGACTAGCGGGGGCCCCCGGTTTGTCGGCGAGGAGACCCAGTACTTC
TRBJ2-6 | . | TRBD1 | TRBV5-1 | CASSLAGTGVSGANVLTF | TGCGCCAGCAGCTTGGCCGGGACAGGGGTTAGTGGGGCCAACGTCCTGACTTTC
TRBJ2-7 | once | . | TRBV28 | CASNGYRVLNEQYF | TGTGCCAGCAATGGGTACCGGGTTCTGAACGAGCAGTACTTC
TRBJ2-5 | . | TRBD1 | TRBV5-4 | CASSWVQGARETQYF | TGTGCCAGCAGCTGGGTACAGGGGGCGAGGGAGACCCAGTACTTC
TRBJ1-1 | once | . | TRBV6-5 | CASSVQGNTEAFF | TGTGCCAGCAGTGTGCAGGGGAACACTGAAGCTTTCTTT
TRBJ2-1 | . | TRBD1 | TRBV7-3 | CASSGQGNNEQFF | TGTGCCAGCAGCGGACAGGGAAACAATGAGCAGTTCTTC
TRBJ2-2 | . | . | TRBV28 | CASSLARDDGELFF | TGTGCCAGCAGTTTGGCCAGGGATGACGGGGAGCTGTTTTTT
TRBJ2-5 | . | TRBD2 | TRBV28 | CASSSTIAGGETQYF | TGTGCCAGCAGTTCGACGATAGCGGGGGGTGAGACCCAGTACTTC
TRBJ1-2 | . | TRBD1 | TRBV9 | CASSVDGQGVGGYTF | TGTGCCAGCAGCGTAGACGGACAGGGGGTTGGCGGCTACACCTTC
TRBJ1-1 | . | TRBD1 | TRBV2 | CASRDRGNTEAFF | TGTGCCAGCAGAGACAGGGGCAACACTGAAGCTTTCTTT
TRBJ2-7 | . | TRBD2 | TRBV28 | CASSLAGGSEQYF | TGTGCCAGCTCTTTAGCGGGGGGGTCCGAGCAGTACTTC
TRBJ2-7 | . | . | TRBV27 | CASRRTGSYEQYF | TGTGCCAGCCGGCGGACTGGCTCCTACGAGCAGTACTTC
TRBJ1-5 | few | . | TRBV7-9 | CASSSGHNQPQHF | TGTGCCAGCAGCTCAGGGCACAATCAGCCCCAGCATTTT
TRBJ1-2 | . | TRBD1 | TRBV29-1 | CSAFGQGTGGGYTF | TGCAGCGCCTTCGGACAGGGTACGGGGGGTGGCTACACCTTC
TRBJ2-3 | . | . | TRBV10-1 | CASSESKGGGTDTQYF | TGCGCCAGCAGTGAGTCCAAGGGGGGAGGCACAGATACGCAGTATTTT
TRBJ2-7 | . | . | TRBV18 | CASSPGTESYEQYF | TGTGCCAGCTCACCAGGTACAGAGAGCTACGAGCAGTACTTC
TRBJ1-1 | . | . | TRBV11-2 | CASSPRVFQNTEAFF | TGTGCCAGCAGCCCTCGCGTGTTTCAGAACACTGAAGCTTTCTTT
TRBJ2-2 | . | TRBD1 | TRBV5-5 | CASSSLGQGNTGELFF | TGTGCCAGCAGCTCTCTGGGACAGGGTAACACCGGGGAGCTGTTTTTT
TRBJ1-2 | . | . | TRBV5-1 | CASRRTTGDGYTF | TGCGCCAGCAGGAGGACTACTGGAGATGGCTACACCTTC
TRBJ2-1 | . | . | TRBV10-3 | CAISMENYNEQFF | TGTGCCATCAGCATGGAGAACTACAATGAGCAGTTCTTC
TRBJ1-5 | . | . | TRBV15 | CATSRDRVGRDQPQHF | TGTGCCACCAGCAGAGATAGGGTGGGAAGAGATCAGCCCCAGCATTTT